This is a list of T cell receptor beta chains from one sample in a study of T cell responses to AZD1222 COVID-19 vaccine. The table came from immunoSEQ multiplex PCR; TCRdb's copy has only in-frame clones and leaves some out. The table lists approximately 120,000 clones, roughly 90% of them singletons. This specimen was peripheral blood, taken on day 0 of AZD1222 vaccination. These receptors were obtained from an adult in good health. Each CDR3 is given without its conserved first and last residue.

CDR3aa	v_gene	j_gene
ASSLEYPGSTDTQY	TRBV5-4	TRBJ2-3
ASSIGTRWSPYEQY	TRBV19	TRBJ2-7
ATSDKTSGRYRETQY	TRBV24-1	TRBJ2-5
AWSVSSVSNQPQH	TRBV30	TRBJ1-5
ASRKSTDTQY	TRBV19	TRBJ2-3
ASSLDRGEGGQPQH	TRBV13	TRBJ1-5
ASSQLGGGTGTGGISSEAF	TRBV4-2	TRBJ1-1
ASSPGRNSIYGYT	TRBV27	TRBJ1-2
ASSSSSGNTIY	TRBV9	TRBJ1-3
ASSVAGTPLGEQY	TRBV9	TRBJ2-7
ASSQGNDIKQY	TRBV4-3	TRBJ2-7
ASSFTDTQY	TRBV28	TRBJ2-3
ASSFEWETLMNTEAF	TRBV28	TRBJ1-1
ASSLLSVEHEQF	TRBV5-1	TRBJ2-1
SVEGQGDGAGELF	TRBV29-1	TRBJ2-2
ASSPTGAPYEQY	TRBV27	TRBJ2-7
ASSLPFGTSGSYEQY	TRBV7-9	TRBJ2-7
ASSLGVAPTRETQY	TRBV7-6	TRBJ2-5
ASSRTAPYQETQY	TRBV5-1	TRBJ2-5
ASSPHAGLAGGQTGELF	TRBV11-3	TRBJ2-2
ASSMGGRAKNIQY	TRBV19	TRBJ2-4
ATSDFPEETQY	TRBV24-1	TRBJ2-5
ASSYGQGGFGYT	TRBV6-5	TRBJ1-2
ASSPQPDSSYEQY	TRBV19	TRBJ2-7
ASSADRGGDTQY	TRBV9	TRBJ2-3
ASSLAADAQPQH	TRBV27	TRBJ1-5
ASSAEGVPYNEQF	TRBV9	TRBJ2-1
ASSLALRDRGGTEAF	TRBV7-2	TRBJ1-1
ATSRDRANTEAF	TRBV15	TRBJ1-1
ASSQERRGYPAYEQY	TRBV3-1/TRBV3-2	TRBJ2-7
ASSPGAGYYEQY	TRBV5-4	TRBJ2-7
ASSPGHLYEQY	TRBV28	TRBJ2-7
ASSLAESTDTQY	TRBV5-1	TRBJ2-3
ASSQSGGYGYT	TRBV5-1	TRBJ1-2
ASSQLPGLAAYEQY	TRBV4-1	TRBJ2-7
ASSEAGVRTDTQY	TRBV9	TRBJ2-3
ASSLRTSRNYEQY	TRBV4-3	TRBJ2-7
ASSPKGWGLAVYEQY	TRBV3-1/TRBV3-2	TRBJ2-7
ASSLGQYPTDTQY	TRBV5-8	TRBJ2-3
ASRIRALSMDGYT	TRBV6-4	TRBJ1-2
ASSMRTADNSPLH	TRBV19	TRBJ1-6
ASSFGPNSNQPQH	TRBV5-4	TRBJ1-5
ASSLGPDYEQY	TRBV11-2	TRBJ2-7
ASSVERPTGELF	TRBV2	TRBJ2-2
AISEGREGEQY	TRBV10-3	TRBJ2-7
ASNRQGAGTEAF	TRBV7-9	TRBJ1-1
ASSQDGSGTNYEQY	TRBV4-2	TRBJ2-7
ASSLAVETGELF	TRBV5-5	TRBJ2-2
ATSDPLKSRGHTGELF	TRBV24-1	TRBJ2-2
ASSLDSTGVNTEAF	TRBV5-6	TRBJ1-1
ASSLLGSYNSPLH	TRBV5-1	TRBJ1-6
AISESIRNYGYT	TRBV10-3	TRBJ1-2